This TCR beta chain emerged from a study of CD8 T cells in ankylosing spondylitis. The TCR beta libraries were generated through quantitative 5'-RACE incorporating molecular barcodes. TCRdb fed the 5' RACE reads into MiXCR, producing one record per CDR3 protein. The table records about 36,000 distinct CDR3 sequences, about 6.3% of them present only once. The germline gives CDR1 DFQATT, CDR2 SNEGSKA (reference sequence). This CDR3 is built from 13 residues. V lost 3 bases, J lost 6 bases, and 11 bases lay in between. A note on this clonotype: The antigen remains unidentified.

General study points: Seemingly distinctive of ankylosing spondylitis blood was a TCR beta motif formed by eight highly homologous variants. In ankylosing spondylitis patients, matched synovial fluid reportedly showed significant enrichment of disease-linked clones.

The receptor comes from a male donor with ankylosing spondylitis or in good health (not recorded which). The chain joins TRBV20-1 to TRBJ1-4; D call uncertain. Sequencing used blood, either unsorted or a sorted T cell fraction (not recorded which). DNA of the CDR3: TGCAGTGCTAGCGGTGACACCCATGAAAAACTGTTTTTT. Its protein product is CSASGDTHEKLFF.